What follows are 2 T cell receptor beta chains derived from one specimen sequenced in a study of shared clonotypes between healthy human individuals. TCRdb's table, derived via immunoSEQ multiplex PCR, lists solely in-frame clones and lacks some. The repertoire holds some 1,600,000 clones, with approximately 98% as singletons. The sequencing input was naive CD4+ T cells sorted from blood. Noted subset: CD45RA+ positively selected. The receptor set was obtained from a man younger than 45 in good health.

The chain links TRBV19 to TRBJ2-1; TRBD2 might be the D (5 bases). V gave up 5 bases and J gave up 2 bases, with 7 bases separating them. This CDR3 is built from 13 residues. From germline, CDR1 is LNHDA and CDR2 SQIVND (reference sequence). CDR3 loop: CASSPEAYNEQFF. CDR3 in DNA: TGTGCCAGTAGTCCGGAGGCCTACAATGAGCAGTTCTTC.

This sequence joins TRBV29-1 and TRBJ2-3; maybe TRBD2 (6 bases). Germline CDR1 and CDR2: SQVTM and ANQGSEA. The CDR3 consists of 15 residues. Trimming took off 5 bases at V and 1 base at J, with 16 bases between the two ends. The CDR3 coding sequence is TGCAGCGTTTTCGCCCTAGCGAGGCGCACAGATACGCAGTATTTT. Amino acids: CSVFALARRTDTQYF.